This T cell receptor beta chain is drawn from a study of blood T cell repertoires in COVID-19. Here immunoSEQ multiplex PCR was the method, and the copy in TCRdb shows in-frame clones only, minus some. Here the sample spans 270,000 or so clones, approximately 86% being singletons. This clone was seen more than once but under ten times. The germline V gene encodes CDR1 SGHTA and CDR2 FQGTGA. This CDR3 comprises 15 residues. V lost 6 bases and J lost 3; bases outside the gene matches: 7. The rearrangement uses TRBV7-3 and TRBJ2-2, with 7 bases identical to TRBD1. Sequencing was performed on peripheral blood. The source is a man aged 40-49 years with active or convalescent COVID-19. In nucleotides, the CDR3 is TGTGCCAGCAGGACTGACAGGGCGGACACCGGGGAGCTGTTTTTT. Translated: CASRTDRADTGELFF.